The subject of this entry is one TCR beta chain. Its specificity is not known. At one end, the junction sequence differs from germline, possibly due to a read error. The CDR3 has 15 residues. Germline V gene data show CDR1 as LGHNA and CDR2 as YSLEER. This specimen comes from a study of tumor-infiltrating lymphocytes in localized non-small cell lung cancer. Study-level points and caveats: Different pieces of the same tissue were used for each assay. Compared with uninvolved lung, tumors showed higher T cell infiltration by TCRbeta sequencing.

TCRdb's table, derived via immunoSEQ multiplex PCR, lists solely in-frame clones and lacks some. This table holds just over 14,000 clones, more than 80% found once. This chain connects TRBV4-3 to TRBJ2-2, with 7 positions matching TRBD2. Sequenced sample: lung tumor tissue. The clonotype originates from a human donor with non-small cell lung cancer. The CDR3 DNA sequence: TGCGCCAGCAGCCCCGAGGGAGGGCTCACCGGGGAGCCGTTTTTT. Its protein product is CASSPEGGLTGEPFF.